These T cell receptor beta chains were read from a single sample in a study of T cell repertoires in cytomegalovirus infection. MiXCR was run by TCRdb on the reads, yielding one entry per CDR3 protein. Here the sample spans roughly 200,000 distinct CDR3 sequences, 8% to 10% being singletons. The specimen was PBMCs. The receptor set was obtained from a human donor in good health (CMV status not recorded). Some clones in this sample may be carry-over from other donors' samples. Each CDR3 is given with its conserved first and last residue. A D gene is named only where the DNA matches it firmly. Size tells how often a clone was seen (once, few, many) or the class of an expanded clone, and some rows leave it out.

J gene,V gene,D gene,clone size,CDR3 DNA,CDR3 protein
TRBJ2-5,TRBV12-3/TRBV12-4,NA,many,TGTGCCAGCAGCCTGACAGAGTACCAAGAGACCCAGTACTTC,CASSLTEYQETQYF
TRBJ1-4,TRBV7-2,TRBD1,many,TGTGCCAGCAGCCGCGGACAGGGACGGGAAAAACTGTTTTTT,CASSRGQGREKLFF
TRBJ2-2,TRBV7-2,TRBD2,many,TGTGCCAGCAGATTAAGCGGGGGGGCAACCGGGGAGCTGTTTTTT,CASRLSGGATGELFF
TRBJ2-1,TRBV11-1,NA,NA,TGTGCCAGCAGCTTCCCGGGTCACAATGAGCAGTTCTTC,CASSFPGHNEQFF
TRBJ2-3,TRBV5-4,NA,many,TGTGCCAGCAGCTGGGGCCGGCCAGGGAGCACAGATACGCAGTATTTT,CASSWGRPGSTDTQYF
TRBJ1-1,TRBV11-1,NA,many,TGTGCCAGCAGCTCCCCTGGGGGGACTGAAGCTTTCTTT,CASSSPGGTEAFF
TRBJ2-7,TRBV30,TRBD1,few,TGTGCCTGGTCTCCGGGACAGGGGCGTAGTGAGCAGTACTTC,CAWSPGQGRSEQYF
TRBJ2-3,TRBV20-1,NA,NA,TGCAGTGCTATTGGGGTCAGCACAGATACGCAGTATTTT,CSAIGVSTDTQYF
TRBJ1-4,TRBV4-2,NA,few,TGTGCCAGCAGCCAAGGAGAAAGCGGGGGAGAAAAACTGTTTTTT,CASSQGESGGEKLFF
TRBJ2-5,TRBV5-6,TRBD2,few,TGTGCCAGCAGCGAACTCGCGGGGGAGAAACAAGAGACCCAGTACTTC,CASSELAGEKQETQYF
TRBJ2-3,TRBV7-9,NA,many,TGTGCCAGCAGAGTGGACGGAAGTACAGATACGCAGTATTTT,CASRVDGSTDTQYF
TRBJ2-5,TRBV29-1,NA,many,TGCAGCGTTGCTGGAGGGGCTACAGAGACCCAGTACTTC,CSVAGGATETQYF
TRBJ2-7,TRBV7-2,NA,many,TGTGCCAGCAGCACAAGACAGATTTACGAGCAGTACTTC,CASSTRQIYEQYF
TRBJ1-2,TRBV10-3,NA,NA,TGTGCCATCAGTGAAGGTCCCGTCTCCTCCATAACCGCCTATGGCTACACCTTC,CAISEGPVSSITAYGYTF
TRBJ2-2,TRBV7-9,NA,many,TGTGCCAGCAGCTTACAGGGGAAAAGTGGGATGAACACCGGGGAGCTGTTTTTT,CASSLQGKSGMNTGELFF
TRBJ1-2,TRBV20-1,NA,few,TGCAGTGCGATTCAGGTCGGTAGCGGCTACACCTTC,CSAIQVGSGYTF
TRBJ2-7,TRBV11-2,NA,many,TGTGCCAGCAGCAGTGGGGGGTTACCCTACGAGCAGTACTTC,CASSSGGLPYEQYF
TRBJ1-1,TRBV19,NA,few,TGTGCCAGTAGTATCCTTTTTAATGCTGAAGCTTTCTTT,CASSILFNAEAFF
TRBJ2-7,TRBV5-6,NA,few,TGTGCCAGCAGCTTGTTGAGTGGCAACGAGCAGTACTTC,CASSLLSGNEQYF
TRBJ1-4,TRBV28,TRBD1,many,TGTGCCAGCAGCCAAATGACAGGGTCGGTTGAAAAACTGTTTTTT,CASSQMTGSVEKLFF
TRBJ2-7,TRBV7-2,NA,many,TGTGCCAGCAGCCCCAATATGGGGTTCTCCTACGAGCAGTACTTC,CASSPNMGFSYEQYF
TRBJ2-1,TRBV20-1,NA,NA,TGCAGTGCTAGTAGGGGGGGGGAGCAGTTCTTC,CSASRGGEQFF
TRBJ2-7,TRBV27,NA,few,TGTGCCAGCAGGGACTGGGGTTCCGAGCAGTACTTC,CASRDWGSEQYF
TRBJ2-7,TRBV20-1,NA,NA,TGCAGTGCTAGAGACCCGGACAGCCCATACGACTACGAGCAGTACTTC,CSARDPDSPYDYEQYF
TRBJ1-2,TRBV19,NA,many,TGTGCCAGTAGCTATAGGACGGATGGCTACACCTTC,CASSYRTDGYTF
TRBJ2-7,TRBV20-1,TRBD1,many,TGCAGTGCTAGAGATTACGAGGGGGCCCCGGGGAGGCAGTACTTC,CSARDYEGAPGRQYF
TRBJ1-2,TRBV7-2,NA,many,TGTGCCAGCAGCCAATGGGGGGCGGAAGGCTACACCTTC,CASSQWGAEGYTF
TRBJ2-1,TRBV7-6,TRBD2,NA,TGTGCCAGCAGCTCAATCCCCCTAGCGGGACTCTACAATGAGCAGTTCTTC,CASSSIPLAGLYNEQFF
TRBJ2-3,TRBV12-3/TRBV12-4,NA,NA,TGTGCCAGCAGTTTATGGGGGGACGGCACAGATACGCAGTATTTT,CASSLWGDGTDTQYF
TRBJ1-4,TRBV7-2,TRBD1,many,TGTGCCAGCAGCCCGACCAGGGGGCCGAATGAAAAACTGTTTTTT,CASSPTRGPNEKLFF
TRBJ2-1,TRBV28,TRBD2,many,TGTGCCAGCAGTCCCGGTGGGGGCGGGGGGGTATACAATGAGCAGTTCTTC,CASSPGGGGGVYNEQFF
TRBJ1-1,TRBV4-1,NA,few,TGCGCCAGCAGCCAAGTCCCAGGGGCTGAAGCTTTCTTT,CASSQVPGAEAFF
TRBJ2-1,TRBV14,TRBD1,few,TGTGCCAGCAGCCCACCCTACAGGGGCCAAAATGAGCAGTTCTTC,CASSPPYRGQNEQFF
TRBJ1-5,TRBV7-2,NA,many,TGTGCCAGCAGCTACGCCGTGTCGCCCCAGCATTTT,CASSYAVSPQHF
TRBJ2-7,TRBV7-2,NA,many,TGTGCCAGCAGCCCAGGACGTCTCAGCTCCTACGAGCAGTACTTC,CASSPGRLSSYEQYF
TRBJ1-2,TRBV7-8,NA,many,TGTGCCACGGCCCAAGGTTATGGCTACACCTTC,CATAQGYGYTF
TRBJ2-6,TRBV19,NA,many,TGTGCCAGTAGTATGAAAGGGCTCGACGGCTCTGGGGCCAACGTCCTGACTTTC,CASSMKGLDGSGANVLTF
TRBJ2-3,TRBV27,NA,many,TGTGCCAGCACCTTATCTGCGGGGTTCCCGGGGAATACGCAGTATTTT,CASTLSAGFPGNTQYF
TRBJ2-4,TRBV28,NA,few,TGTGCCAGCAGAGGTGGAGCCATTCAGTACTTC,CASRGGAIQYF
TRBJ2-5,TRBV2,NA,many,TGTGCCAGCAGTGGGGACGCACAAGAGACCCAGTACTTC,CASSGDAQETQYF
TRBJ1-2,TRBV7-8,NA,many,TGTGCCAGCAGCGCCACTCACTTGACAGGAGTATATAGCTACACCTTC,CASSATHLTGVYSYTF
TRBJ2-7,TRBV20-1,NA,few,TGCAGTGCTTCTCAGCTATCCTACGAGCAGTACTTC,CSASQLSYEQYF
TRBJ1-4,TRBV4-3,NA,few,TGCGCCAGCAGCCAAGCCCTTACGGTCAAACGCTATGAAAAACTGTTTTTT,CASSQALTVKRYEKLFF
TRBJ2-7,TRBV7-8,NA,many,TGTGCCAGCAGAGCCAGGGATTCCTACGAGCAGTACTTC,CASRARDSYEQYF
TRBJ2-1,TRBV7-3,TRBD1,many,TGTGCCAGCAGCTCGGGACAGGGGGCGAGGGATGAGCAGTTCTTC,CASSSGQGARDEQFF
TRBJ1-5,TRBV28,NA,few,TGTGCCAGCGTTGACGGCAATCAGCCCCAGCATTTT,CASVDGNQPQHF
TRBJ1-2,TRBV7-2,NA,many,TGTGCCAGCAGCTTAGACAGGGTGGGTGGCTACACCTTC,CASSLDRVGGYTF
TRBJ2-5,TRBV5-4,NA,many,TGTGCCAGCAGCTCGCCCGGTGAAGAAGAGACCCAGTACTTC,CASSSPGEEETQYF
TRBJ2-6,TRBV4-3,TRBD2,many,TGCGCCAGCAGCCAACTAGCGGGCTCTGGGGCCAACGTCCTGACTTTC,CASSQLAGSGANVLTF
TRBJ1-3,TRBV7-8,NA,many,TGTGCCAGCAGCCTACTCCAGGGGAGCTCTGGAAACACCATATATTTT,CASSLLQGSSGNTIYF
TRBJ2-7,TRBV6-2/TRBV6-3,NA,NA,TGTGCCAGCAGTAGGACACGCTCCTACGAGCAGTACTTC,CASSRTRSYEQYF
TRBJ2-7,TRBV7-2,TRBD1,many,TGTGCCAGCAGCTTAAGTACAGGGGGATACGAGCAGTACTTC,CASSLSTGGYEQYF
TRBJ1-5,TRBV19,TRBD1,few,TGTGCCAGTAGTATGGGAACAGGGGACAATCAGCCCCAGCATTTT,CASSMGTGDNQPQHF
TRBJ1-1,TRBV12-3/TRBV12-4,NA,many,TGTGCCAGCAACTGGGGGTTGGACACTGAAGCTTTCTTT,CASNWGLDTEAFF
TRBJ2-1,TRBV29-1,NA,few,TGCAGCGTTGATAGGACGGGGGATGAGCAGTTCTTC,CSVDRTGDEQFF
TRBJ2-5,TRBV12-3/TRBV12-4,TRBD2,NA,TGTGCCAGCGCCATACTAGCGAGAGAGACCCAGTACTTC,CASAILARETQYF
TRBJ2-1,TRBV7-8,TRBD2,many,TGTGCCAGCGTTCGGGTAGCGGGGGGGGTCTACAATGAGCAGTTCTTC,CASVRVAGGVYNEQFF
TRBJ2-5,TRBV20-1,NA,many,TGCAGTGCTAGGGTACTAGGGTACTTTGAGACCCAGTACTTC,CSARVLGYFETQYF
TRBJ2-3,TRBV4-3,TRBD2,many,TGCGCCAGCAGCCTAGCGGGGGGGCCAACAGATACGCAGTATTTT,CASSLAGGPTDTQYF
TRBJ1-1,TRBV19,NA,few,TGTGCCACAAAAGGCACGGCGATTATGAACACTGAAGCTTTCTTT,CATKGTAIMNTEAFF